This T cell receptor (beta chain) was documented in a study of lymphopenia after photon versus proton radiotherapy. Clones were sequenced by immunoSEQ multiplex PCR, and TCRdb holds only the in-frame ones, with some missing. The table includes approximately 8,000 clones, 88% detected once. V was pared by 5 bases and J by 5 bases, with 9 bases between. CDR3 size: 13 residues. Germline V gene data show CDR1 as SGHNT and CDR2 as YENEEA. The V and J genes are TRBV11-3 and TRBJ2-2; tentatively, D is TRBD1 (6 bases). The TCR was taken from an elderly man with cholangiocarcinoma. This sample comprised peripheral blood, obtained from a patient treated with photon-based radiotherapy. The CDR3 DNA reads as TGTGCCAGCAGCCCGGACAGAACCGGGGAGCTGTTTTTT. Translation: CASSPDRTGELFF.